This is a list of T cell receptor beta chains from one sample in a study of T-cell memory formation after mild COVID-19. A single record per CDR3 protein comes from TCRdb applying MiXCR to the 5' RACE reads. The sample holds 140,000 to 150,000 distinct CDR3 sequences; about 6.1% are singletons and the top ten take around 2%. Material for sequencing was PBMCs or a T cell subset sorted from them (not recorded which). The receptors were sampled from an adult woman who had mild COVID-19 (a few samples of this study predate the infection). Cell type and time point are not known. Both conserved end residues are part of each CDR3. A D gene is named only where the DNA matches it firmly. Some rows have no size entry. The others give once, few or many, or a class for an expanded clone.

>TRBV6-5|many|TRBJ2-7|.
CASTSGPYEQYF
TGTGCCAGCACCTCAGGACCCTACGAGCAGTACTTC
>TRBV10-3|many|TRBJ2-7|.
CARIRGGGVAYEQYF
TGTGCCAGAATCAGGGGCGGAGGGGTAGCCTACGAGCAGTACTTC
>TRBV28|.|TRBJ2-3|.
CASSWAGGQNTQYF
TGTGCCAGCAGTTGGGCGGGGGGACAGAATACGCAGTATTTT
>TRBV6-5|many|TRBJ1-2|.
CASSAQGYYGYTF
TGTGCCAGCAGTGCCCAGGGTTACTATGGCTACACCTTC
>TRBV18|.|TRBJ1-6|.
CASSPTHASGALNSPLHF
TGTGCCAGCTCGCCTACCCACGCGTCAGGGGCCCTGAATTCACCCCTCCACTTT
>TRBV3-1|.|TRBJ2-3|.
CASSPRRWLEADTQYF
TGTGCCAGCAGCCCCCGCCGTTGGCTAGAGGCCGATACGCAGTATTTT
>TRBV11-2|many|TRBJ2-1|.
CASSSPGDIYNEQFF
TGTGCCAGCAGCTCCCCGGGGGACATCTACAATGAGCAGTTCTTC
>TRBV11-2|.|TRBJ2-3|.
CASTLETSTDTQYF
TGTGCCAGCACCCTAGAGACGAGCACAGATACGCAGTATTTT
>TRBV11-3|few|TRBJ2-7|TRBD2
CASSSSSGGTYEQYF
TGTGCCAGCAGCTCCTCTAGCGGGGGCACCTACGAGCAGTACTTC
>TRBV20-1|many|TRBJ1-3|TRBD1
CSARGGTGLSGNTIYF
TGCAGTGCTAGAGGAGGGACAGGGCTCTCTGGAAACACCATATATTTT
>TRBV6-6|many|TRBJ1-5|TRBD1
CASSRRSDRDQPQHF
TGTGCCAGCAGCCGGCGATCTGACAGGGATCAGCCCCAGCATTTT